These T cell receptor beta chains were read from a single sample in a study of human T cells and chemical hapten exposure. TCRdb processed the RACE reads anew with MiXCR; each CDR3 protein has one entry. The repertoire includes about 360,000 distinct CDR3 sequences, roughly 6.9% of them detected once, and 7.5% to 9% sits in the top ten. Specimen: whole blood, collected in connection with sensitization to the hapten diphenylcyclopropenone (DPC). These TCRs come from a woman in her late teens or twenties with alopecia areata. Some clones in this sample may be carry-over from other donors' samples. CDR3s include the opening cysteine and the closing phenylalanine or tryptophan. A D gene is named only where the DNA matches it firmly. Size values are once, few and many counts, or a class for expanded clones, and some rows have none.

d_gene: NA
v_gene: TRBV3-1
abundance: NA
len: 16
j_gene: TRBJ1-3
CDR3aa: CASSQDSGTSGNTIYF
CDR3nt: TGTGCCAGCAGCCAAGATTCCGGGACCTCTGGAAACACCATATATTTT

d_gene: TRBD2
v_gene: TRBV12-3/TRBV12-4
abundance: NA
len: 14
j_gene: TRBJ2-1
CDR3aa: CASSSSGGTNEQFF
CDR3nt: TGTGCCAGCAGTTCTAGCGGGGGAACCAATGAGCAGTTCTTC

d_gene: NA
v_gene: TRBV18
abundance: NA
len: 16
j_gene: TRBJ2-2
CDR3aa: CASSPSQPRTTGELFF
CDR3nt: TGTGCCAGCTCACCATCGCAGCCTCGGACGACCGGGGAGCTGTTTTTT

d_gene: NA
v_gene: TRBV9
abundance: few
len: 13
j_gene: TRBJ1-6
CDR3aa: CASSVGAPEHLHF
CDR3nt: TGTGCCAGCAGCGTAGGAGCCCCGGAGCACCTCCACTTT

d_gene: TRBD1
v_gene: TRBV20-1
abundance: NA
len: 14
j_gene: TRBJ1-2
CDR3aa: CSARDPQGADGYTF
CDR3nt: TGCAGTGCTAGAGATCCGCAGGGGGCCGATGGCTACACCTTC

d_gene: NA
v_gene: TRBV6-2/TRBV6-3
abundance: few
len: 12
j_gene: TRBJ1-1
CDR3aa: CASQSGVTEAFF
CDR3nt: TGTGCCAGTCAATCAGGGGTCACTGAAGCTTTCTTT

d_gene: NA
v_gene: TRBV3-1
abundance: many
len: 13
j_gene: TRBJ1-1
CDR3aa: CASSPALNTEAFF
CDR3nt: TGTGCCAGCAGCCCAGCTTTGAACACTGAAGCTTTCTTT

d_gene: NA
v_gene: TRBV13
abundance: few
len: 14
j_gene: TRBJ2-7
CDR3aa: CASSPGTRTGEQYF
CDR3nt: TGTGCCAGCAGCCCCGGGACTCGTACGGGAGAGCAGTACTTC

d_gene: TRBD1
v_gene: TRBV6-5
abundance: many
len: 13
j_gene: TRBJ1-2
CDR3aa: CASSLQGALGYTF
CDR3nt: TGTGCCAGCAGCCTACAGGGGGCCCTTGGCTACACCTTC

d_gene: TRBD1
v_gene: TRBV20-1
abundance: many
len: 15
j_gene: TRBJ2-3
CDR3aa: CSAITGTGITDTQYF
CDR3nt: TGCAGTGCTATCACCGGGACAGGGATTACAGATACGCAGTATTTT

d_gene: TRBD2
v_gene: TRBV7-2
abundance: many
len: 17
j_gene: TRBJ2-1
CDR3aa: CASSLFGGGALSDEQFF
CDR3nt: TGTGCCAGCAGCTTATTTGGCGGGGGGGCTCTTAGCGATGAGCAGTTCTTC

d_gene: TRBD1
v_gene: TRBV7-9
abundance: NA
len: 15
j_gene: TRBJ1-1
CDR3aa: CASSSTGQMNTEAFF
CDR3nt: TGTGCCAGCAGCTCTACGGGACAGATGAACACTGAAGCTTTCTTT

d_gene: TRBD1
v_gene: TRBV9
abundance: many
len: 15
j_gene: TRBJ2-1
CDR3aa: CASSPGTESYNEQFF
CDR3nt: TGTGCCAGCAGCCCCGGGACAGAGAGCTACAATGAGCAGTTCTTC

d_gene: NA
v_gene: TRBV6-2/TRBV6-3
abundance: many
len: 17
j_gene: TRBJ1-1
CDR3aa: CASSRSRDGLESTEAFF
CDR3nt: TGTGCCAGCAGCCGGTCCAGGGACGGGCTAGAAAGCACTGAAGCTTTCTTT

d_gene: TRBD1
v_gene: TRBV27
abundance: NA
len: 14
j_gene: TRBJ1-5
CDR3aa: CASRAGQGHQPQHF
CDR3nt: TGTGCCAGCAGAGCCGGACAGGGGCATCAGCCCCAGCATTTT

d_gene: NA
v_gene: TRBV28
abundance: few
len: 11
j_gene: TRBJ2-7
CDR3aa: CASRFPGGVDF
CDR3nt: TGTGCCAGCCGCTTCCCTGGCGGGGTGGACTTC

d_gene: TRBD2
v_gene: TRBV18
abundance: many
len: 15
j_gene: TRBJ2-3
CDR3aa: CASSPLAGSTDTQYF
CDR3nt: TGTGCCAGCAGTCCTCTAGCGGGGAGCACAGATACGCAGTATTTT

d_gene: TRBD2
v_gene: TRBV4-2
abundance: many
len: 18
j_gene: TRBJ2-3
CDR3aa: CASSQAGTSVGSTDTQYF
CDR3nt: TGTGCCAGCAGCCAAGCCGGGACTAGCGTGGGAAGCACAGATACGCAGTATTTT

d_gene: TRBD1
v_gene: TRBV9
abundance: many
len: 15
j_gene: TRBJ2-3
CDR3aa: CASSWTGGATDTQYF
CDR3nt: TGTGCCAGCAGCTGGACAGGGGGCGCGACAGATACGCAGTATTTT

d_gene: NA
v_gene: TRBV2
abundance: NA
len: 14
j_gene: TRBJ2-7
CDR3aa: CASSGGQLSYEQYF
CDR3nt: TGTGCCAGCAGCGGGGGGCAACTCTCCTACGAGCAGTACTTC

d_gene: TRBD2
v_gene: TRBV4-3
abundance: many
len: 18
j_gene: TRBJ2-2
CDR3aa: CASSQDLAGGWNTGELFF
CDR3nt: TGCGCCAGCAGCCAAGACCTAGCGGGGGGGTGGAACACCGGGGAGCTGTTTTTT

d_gene: NA
v_gene: TRBV6-5
abundance: NA
len: 16
j_gene: TRBJ1-2
CDR3aa: CASSYRGTTRGYGYTF
CDR3nt: TGTGCCAGCAGTTACCGAGGGACGACCAGGGGCTATGGCTACACCTTC

d_gene: NA
v_gene: TRBV7-9
abundance: few
len: 13
j_gene: TRBJ1-6
CDR3aa: CASRDAGNSPLHF
CDR3nt: TGTGCCAGCCGGGACGCCGGGAATTCACCCCTCCACTTT

d_gene: TRBD2
v_gene: TRBV27
abundance: many
len: 15
j_gene: TRBJ2-3
CDR3aa: CASRGLAGGTDTQYF
CDR3nt: TGTGCCAGCAGGGGGCTAGCGGGGGGCACAGATACGCAGTATTTT

d_gene: NA
v_gene: TRBV12-3/TRBV12-4
abundance: many
len: 15
j_gene: TRBJ2-6
CDR3aa: CASTPGGSGANVLTF
CDR3nt: TGTGCCAGCACCCCAGGCGGGTCCGGGGCCAACGTCCTGACTTTC

d_gene: NA
v_gene: TRBV7-6
abundance: NA
len: 12
j_gene: TRBJ2-5
CDR3aa: CASSLAPETQYF
CDR3nt: TGTGCCAGCAGCTTAGCGCCAGAGACCCAGTACTTC

d_gene: TRBD1
v_gene: TRBV20-1
abundance: NA
len: 15
j_gene: TRBJ2-7
CDR3aa: CSARARTGGFYEQYF
CDR3nt: TGCAGTGCTAGGGCGAGGACAGGGGGTTTTTACGAGCAGTACTTC

d_gene: NA
v_gene: TRBV6-2/TRBV6-3
abundance: few
len: 16
j_gene: TRBJ1-5
CDR3aa: CASSTGQAGGNQPQHF
CDR3nt: TGTGCCAGCAGTACGGGGCAGGCTGGGGGCAATCAGCCCCAGCATTTT

d_gene: TRBD1
v_gene: TRBV3-1
abundance: few
len: 14
j_gene: TRBJ1-1
CDR3aa: CASSQARGMTEAFF
CDR3nt: TGTGCCAGCAGCCAAGCCAGGGGGATGACTGAAGCTTTCTTT

d_gene: TRBD2
v_gene: TRBV6-6
abundance: many
len: 18
j_gene: TRBJ2-5
CDR3aa: CASSYGGLAVAYQETQYF
CDR3nt: TGTGCCAGCAGTTACGGGGGACTAGCGGTCGCGTACCAAGAGACCCAGTACTTC

d_gene: TRBD1
v_gene: TRBV10-3
abundance: once
len: 17
j_gene: TRBJ1-4
CDR3aa: CAISESGLTGRSEKLFF
CDR3nt: TGTGCCATCAGTGAGTCGGGGTTGACAGGGAGGAGTGAAAAACTGTTTTTT

d_gene: NA
v_gene: TRBV18
abundance: NA
len: 15
j_gene: TRBJ2-1
CDR3aa: CASSPQPELQYEQFF
CDR3nt: TGTGCCAGCTCACCACAACCAGAACTACAATATGAGCAGTTCTTC

d_gene: TRBD2
v_gene: TRBV27
abundance: NA
len: 19
j_gene: TRBJ2-1
CDR3aa: CASSSRLAGGHSSYNEQFF
CDR3nt: TGTGCCAGCAGTTCCCGACTAGCGGGGGGCCACAGCTCCTACAATGAGCAGTTCTTC

d_gene: NA
v_gene: TRBV7-2
abundance: many
len: 13
j_gene: TRBJ2-3
CDR3aa: CASSSRQIDTQYF
CDR3nt: TGTGCCAGCAGCTCGAGACAGATCGATACGCAGTATTTT

d_gene: NA
v_gene: TRBV20-1
abundance: NA
len: 8
j_gene: TRBJ1-2
CDR3aa: CKGDGYTF
CDR3nt: TGCAAGGGGGATGGCTACACCTTC

d_gene: NA
v_gene: TRBV6-1
abundance: many
len: 12
j_gene: TRBJ1-2
CDR3aa: CASSEGPYGYTF
CDR3nt: TGTGCCAGCAGTGAAGGGCCGTATGGCTACACCTTC

d_gene: TRBD1
v_gene: TRBV5-1
abundance: few
len: 16
j_gene: TRBJ1-4
CDR3aa: CASSWTGTGKNEKLFF
CDR3nt: TGCGCCAGCAGCTGGACAGGGACAGGGAAGAATGAAAAACTGTTTTTT

d_gene: NA
v_gene: TRBV20-1
abundance: NA
len: 16
j_gene: TRBJ1-5
CDR3aa: CSARRGAAGVNQPQHF
CDR3nt: TGCAGTGCTAGAAGAGGGGCGGCAGGCGTCAATCAGCCCCAGCATTTT

d_gene: TRBD1
v_gene: TRBV10-3
abundance: NA
len: 17
j_gene: TRBJ2-7
CDR3aa: CASAGTGNGVSSYEQYF
CDR3nt: TGTGCCAGTGCCGGGACAGGGAACGGGGTAAGCTCCTACGAGCAGTACTTC

d_gene: TRBD2
v_gene: TRBV28
abundance: NA
len: 17
j_gene: TRBJ2-3
CDR3aa: CASSQPSSSGTTDTQYF
CDR3nt: TGTGCCAGCAGTCAACCCTCTTCTAGCGGGACCACAGATACGCAGTATTTT

d_gene: NA
v_gene: TRBV5-1
abundance: many
len: 12
j_gene: TRBJ2-7
CDR3aa: CASSSTSYEQYF
CDR3nt: TGCGCCAGCAGCTCAACATCCTACGAGCAGTACTTC

d_gene: NA
v_gene: TRBV20-1
abundance: many
len: 14
j_gene: TRBJ1-2
CDR3aa: CSAGREGSNYGYTF
CDR3nt: TGCAGTGCTGGGCGGGAGGGATCTAACTATGGCTACACCTTC

d_gene: TRBD1
v_gene: TRBV5-1
abundance: NA
len: 15
j_gene: TRBJ1-1
CDR3aa: CASSSRGLGNTEAFF
CDR3nt: TGCGCCAGCAGCTCCAGGGGGCTGGGGAACACTGAAGCTTTCTTT

d_gene: NA
v_gene: TRBV12-3/TRBV12-4
abundance: many
len: 13
j_gene: TRBJ2-3
CDR3aa: CATLIGQYGTQYF
CDR3nt: TGTGCCACCTTAATAGGTCAATATGGTACGCAGTATTTT

d_gene: TRBD2
v_gene: TRBV2
abundance: few
len: 19
j_gene: TRBJ2-1
CDR3aa: CASSGTSGGSEVSYNEQFF
CDR3nt: TGTGCCAGCAGTGGGACTAGCGGGGGGTCCGAAGTTTCGTACAATGAGCAGTTCTTC

d_gene: NA
v_gene: TRBV6-2/TRBV6-3
abundance: few
len: 11
j_gene: TRBJ2-3
CDR3aa: CASSNQYAQYF
CDR3nt: TGTGCCAGCAGTAACCAGTATGCGCAGTATTTT

d_gene: NA
v_gene: TRBV20-1
abundance: NA
len: 13
j_gene: TRBJ1-1
CDR3aa: CSGNREANTEAFF
CDR3nt: TGCAGTGGGAACCGGGAGGCGAACACTGAAGCTTTCTTT

d_gene: NA
v_gene: TRBV27
abundance: NA
len: 12
j_gene: TRBJ1-1
CDR3aa: CASSSAYTEAFF
CDR3nt: TGTGCCAGCAGTTCGGCCTACACTGAAGCTTTCTTT

d_gene: NA
v_gene: TRBV27
abundance: few
len: 18
j_gene: TRBJ1-2
CDR3aa: CASSLYPPGPSFNYGYTF
CDR3nt: TGTGCCAGCAGTTTATATCCCCCTGGGCCCTCCTTTAACTATGGCTACACCTTC

d_gene: TRBD1
v_gene: TRBV29-1
abundance: few
len: 15
j_gene: TRBJ2-2
CDR3aa: CSVVDGTANTGELFF
CDR3nt: TGCAGCGTTGTAGATGGGACAGCGAACACCGGGGAGCTGTTTTTT

d_gene: NA
v_gene: TRBV4-3
abundance: NA
len: 15
j_gene: TRBJ2-4
CDR3aa: CASSQDLSRQNIQYF
CDR3nt: TGCGCCAGCAGCCAAGATCTATCTAGACAAAACATTCAGTACTTC

d_gene: NA
v_gene: TRBV7-3
abundance: NA
len: 16
j_gene: TRBJ2-3
CDR3aa: CASSLTATLSTDTQYF
CDR3nt: TGTGCCAGCAGCTTAACCGCCACACTTAGCACAGATACGCAGTATTTT

d_gene: NA
v_gene: TRBV6-2/TRBV6-3
abundance: many
len: 16
j_gene: TRBJ2-7
CDR3aa: CASTAPAAVPSYEQYF
CDR3nt: TGTGCCAGCACCGCCCCCGCGGCAGTACCCTCCTACGAGCAGTACTTC

d_gene: TRBD1
v_gene: TRBV12-3/TRBV12-4
abundance: many
len: 15
j_gene: TRBJ1-2
CDR3aa: CASSSRTGPDYGYTF
CDR3nt: TGTGCCAGCAGTTCCCGGACAGGGCCTGACTATGGCTACACCTTC

d_gene: TRBD1
v_gene: TRBV7-9
abundance: many
len: 14
j_gene: TRBJ2-1
CDR3aa: CASSWGQGVDEQFF
CDR3nt: TGTGCCAGCAGCTGGGGACAGGGGGTCGATGAGCAGTTCTTC